The 22 T cell receptor beta chains below were found in one sample sequenced in a study of blood T cell repertoires in COVID-19. TCRdb's table, derived via immunoSEQ multiplex PCR, lists solely in-frame clones and lacks some. Here the sample spans 90,000 to 110,000 clones, about 85% being singletons. The sequencing input was peripheral blood. The receptors here all came from a man between 50 and 59 years old with acute or convalescent COVID-19.

This clone was recorded only once. The chain employs TRBV19 and TRBJ1-1; TRBD1 aligns across 8 bases. With V trimmed by 4 bases and J by 8 bases, 9 bases remained unmatched. The germline gives CDR1 LNHDA, CDR2 SQIVND (reference sequence). The CDR3 is 14 residues long. CDR3 region: CASSTPGQGSEAFF. The CDR3 coding sequence is TGTGCCAGTAGTACACCAGGACAGGGCTCGGAAGCTTTCTTT.

The rearrangement uses TRBV12-5 and TRBJ1-5; D is ambiguous. From germline, CDR1 is LGHNT and CDR2 FRNRAP. Between the trimmed V and J ends, which lost 2 bases and 4 bases, there was a span of 3 bases. The CDR3 consists of 12 residues. CDR3: CASGLSNQPQHF. The CDR3 coding sequence is TGTGCTAGTGGTTTGTCAAATCAGCCCCAGCATTTT.

The rearrangement joins TRBV7-9 to TRBJ2-7; possible D gene TRBD1, 6 bases. The germline V gene encodes CDR1 SEHNR and CDR2 FQNEAQ (reference sequence). The CDR3 is made up of 16 amino acids. The V gene lost 3 bases and the J gene lost 11 bases, with 26 bases spanning the gap. The CDR3 nucleotides read TGTGCCAGCAGCTTTGGGGACCGGGACATAGGATTTATCGAGTACTTC. It codes for CASSFGDRDIGFIEYF.

This clone appeared a few times. The rearrangement joins TRBV19 to TRBJ1-6; TRBD1 might be the D (6 bases). V was shortened by 7 bases and J by 7 bases, with 14 bases between the two germline ends. From germline, CDR1 is LNHDA and CDR2 SQIVND (reference sequence). The CDR3 has 14 amino acids. The CDR3 spells CASTIRDTNSPLHF. The CDR3 nucleotides read TGTGCCAGTACCATCCGGGACACCAATTCACCCCTCCACTTT.

The chain carries TRBV5-4 and TRBJ2-7; TRBD1 matches at 8 bases. Per germline, CDR1 SGHNT and CDR2 YYREEE (reference sequence). The ends lost 8 bases at V and 0 bases at J; junction bases unmatched: 13. The CDR3 runs 16 residues. CDR3 DNA: TGTGCCAGTGGGGACCCAGGGGGCGTGGGCTCCTACGAGCAGTACTTC. This sequence encodes CASGDPGGVGSYEQYF.

The rearrangement uses TRBV4-2 and TRBJ2-7; D might be TRBD1 (5 bases). Germline-derived CDR1 and CDR2 are LGHNA and YNFKEQ. The CDR3 runs to 16 residues. Trimming shortened V by 0 bases and J by 1 base, and 13 bases separated the two germline ends. This chain's CDR3 is CASSQDSAGLSYEQYF. Here the CDR3 DNA reads TGTGCCAGCAGCCAAGACTCAGCAGGGCTTTCCTACGAGCAGTACTTC.

The chain has TRBV24-1 and TRBJ2-2; D not resolved. Germline V CDR1 and CDR2: KGHDR, SFDVKD. Trimming removed 4 bases at V and 6 bases at J, with 8 bases between. CDR3 length: 13 residues. The CDR3 here is CATSESVAGELFF. DNA for the CDR3: TGTGCCACCAGTGAGTCGGTTGCCGGGGAGCTGTTTTTT.

The chain employs TRBV6-5 and TRBJ1-2; D gene unclear. The germline gives CDR1 MNHEY, CDR2 SVGAGI. V lost 7 bases, J lost 3 bases, and 12 bases lay in between. The CDR3 is made up of 13 amino acids. CDR3 amino acids: CASTTREDYGYTF. The DNA for the CDR3 is TGTGCCAGCACCACGAGGGAGGACTATGGCTACACCTTC.

The chain links TRBV2 to TRBJ1-1; the match to TRBD1 covers 7 bases. The CDR3 extends over 13 amino acids. Trimming took 7 bases from V and 8 from J; bases not matched to a gene: 10. Germline loops: CDR1 SNHLY, CDR2 FYNNEI. This chain's CDR3 is CASTKSGGQEAFF. In DNA, the CDR3 is TGTGCCAGCACCAAAAGCGGGGGACAGGAAGCTTTCTTT. The full variable domain, with the rest looked up from reference TRBV2 and TRBJ1-1, is EPEVTQTPSHQVTQMGQEVILRCVPISNHLYFYWYRQILGQKVEFLVSFYNNEISEKSEIFDDQFSVERPDGSNFTLKIRSTKLEDSAMYFCASTKSGGQEAFFGQGTRLTVV.

This chain uses TRBV28 with TRBJ2-1; TRBD2 might be the D (5 bases). Deletions cut 4 bases from V and 6 bases from J, with 13 bases between. Germline CDR1 and CDR2: MDHEN and SYDVKM. This CDR3 comprises 14 residues. In DNA, the CDR3 is TGTGCCAGCAGTTCCGGCGGGCTTTCCAATGAGCAGTTCTTC. Amino acids: CASSSGGLSNEQFF.

The J gene is TRBJ1-1, the V gene TRBV6-6; TRBD1 agrees at 7 bases. This CDR3 comprises 13 residues. With V trimmed by 4 bases and J by 3 bases, 2 bases remained unmatched. Germline V CDR1 and CDR2: MNHNY, SVGAGI (reference sequence). The CDR3 DNA is TGTGCCAGCAGTTCCCAGGGGGACACTGAAGCTTTCTTT. Translating gives CASSSQGDTEAFF.

This clone was counted once. The chain has TRBV28 and TRBJ1-2, with 7 bases aligning to TRBD1. The CDR3 has 15 residues. V trimming: 5 bases; J trimming: 0 bases; junction bases outside the gene matches: 6. Germline CDR1 reads MDHEN; CDR2 reads SYDVKM. Written as DNA, the CDR3 is TGTGCCAGCAGTACGTCTACAGGGGCTAACTATGGCTACACCTTC. Translation: CASSTSTGANYGYTF.

The J gene is TRBJ2-7, the V gene TRBV6-5, with D possibly TRBD2 on 5 matching bases. Germline V lookup: CDR1 MNHEY, CDR2 SVGAGI. The CDR3 covers 12 residues. The V gene lost 6 bases and the J gene lost 4 bases, with 10 bases spanning the gap. The CDR3 DNA reads as TGTGCCAGCAGCCAGGACTTATACGAGCAGTACTTC. It translates to CASSQDLYEQYF.

The chain employs TRBV6-5 and TRBJ1-4; D unclear. The CDR3 is 12 residues long. Germline V CDR1 and CDR2: MNHEY, SVGAGI. Trimming pared 2 bases from V and 10 bases from J, leaving 8 bases between. In DNA form, the CDR3 reads TGTGCCAGCAGTTACGGAGGCGGAAAACTGTTTTTT. Protein: CASSYGGGKLFF.

The chain joins TRBV19 to TRBJ2-7; 7 bases line up with TRBD1. Trimming cost V 6 bases and J 4 bases; bases outside gene matches: 9. Germline V gene lookup returns CDR1 LNHDA and CDR2 SQIVND (reference sequence). The CDR3 runs to 14 residues. CDR3 amino acids: CASSRQGKGYEQYF. CDR3 in DNA: TGTGCCAGTAGCCGACAGGGAAAGGGGTACGAGCAGTACTTC.

This clone was detected a few times. The CDR3 protein is CASSQGGQGNHEQYF. Here the CDR3 DNA reads TGTGCCAGCAGCCAAGGAGGCCAGGGTAACCACGAGCAGTACTTC. This chain uses TRBV3-1 (or the pseudogene TRBV3-2) with TRBJ2-7; D is perhaps TRBD1 (5 bases). Trimming stripped 1 base from V and 5 bases from J, with 15 bases between. Germline CDR1 is LGHDT and CDR2 is YNNKEL (reference sequence). This CDR3 spans 15 amino acids.

The V gene is TRBV7-6, the J gene TRBJ2-1, with 8 bases identical to TRBD2. The CDR3 runs to 14 residues. The junction had 7 bases not matched to a gene; V was cut back by 3 bases and J by 9 bases. Looked up from germline, CDR1 is SGHVS and CDR2 is FNYEAQ. The chain's CDR3 is CASSFGAGGTEQFF. The CDR3 DNA sequence: TGTGCCAGCAGCTTCGGGGCGGGAGGCACTGAGCAGTTCTTC.

Only one count was recorded for this clone. This sequence joins TRBV5-1 and TRBJ2-5, with 7 bases aligning to TRBD1. This CDR3 contains 16 residues. Germline V CDR1 and CDR2: SGHRS, YFSETQ. V shed 0 bases, J shed 6 bases, and the junction held 11 bases outside the gene matches. This CDR3 reads CASSLGTQTGLKTQYF. For the CDR3, the DNA is TGCGCCAGCAGCTTGGGTACTCAGACAGGGCTCAAGACCCAGTACTTC. The variable domain in full, completed from reference TRBV5-1 and TRBJ2-5, reads KAGVTQTPRYLIKTRGQQVTLSCSPISGHRSVSWYQQTPGQGLQFLFEYFSETQRNKGNFPGRFSGRQFSNSRSEMNVSTLELGDSALYLCASSLGTQTGLKTQYFGPGTRLLVL.

The chain employs TRBV7-6 and TRBJ2-6; weak D call: TRBD1 (6 bases). Germline-derived CDR1 and CDR2 are SGHVS and FNYEAQ. CDR3 size: 16 residues. V lost 1 base, J lost 3 bases, and 10 bases lay in between. CDR3 region: CASSLVYRDGANVLTF. In DNA, the CDR3 is TGTGCCAGCAGCTTAGTGTACAGGGATGGGGCCAACGTCCTGACTTTC. Based on the CDR3 plus reference TRBV7-6 and TRBJ2-6, the full variable domain is GAGVSQSPRYKVTKRGQDVALRCDPISGHVSLYWYRQALGQGPEFLTYFNYEAQQDKSGLPNDRFSAERPEGSISTLTIQRTEQRDSAMYRCASSLVYRDGANVLTFGAGSRLTVL.

V is TRBV19 and J is TRBJ2-2, with D maybe TRBD2 (6 bases). This CDR3 contains 14 residues. V was clipped by 8 bases and J by 0 bases, with 10 bases between them. The germline gives CDR1 LNHDA, CDR2 SQIVND (reference sequence). In nucleotides, the CDR3 is TGTGCCAGTCACGGGACTGCGAACACCGGGGAGCTGTTTTTT. Translation: CASHGTANTGELFF.

This chain uses TRBV5-4 with TRBJ2-5; possible D gene TRBD2, 5 bases. CDR1 is SGHNT, CDR2 YYREEE, per germline (reference sequence). There are 12 residues in the CDR3. V was clipped by 7 bases and J by 2 bases, with 9 bases between them. The CDR3 spells CASSGIQETQYF. DNA of the CDR3: TGTGCCAGCTCCGGGATTCAAGAGACCCAGTACTTC.

This clone was seen more than once but under ten times. The chain employs TRBV27 and TRBJ2-7; a weak D match, TRBD1 (6 bases). Trimming removed 1 base at V and 3 bases at J, with 13 bases between. Germline V gene data show CDR1 as MNHEY and CDR2 as SMNVEV (reference sequence). The CDR3 runs to 15 residues. The CDR3 bases are TGTGCCAGCAGTTTATTCCCAGGGGCCGGCTACGAGCAGTACTTC. It specifies CASSLFPGAGYEQYF.